The 21 T cell receptor beta chains below come from one sample, sequenced in a study of Ad26.COV2.S vaccination and SARS-CoV-2 variants. The treatment here: around 19 received Ad26.COV2.S at low or high dose, single or two shots; about 5 received placebo; per-sample allocation not given. Samples came from day 63 after the first vaccine or placebo injection. Assay: immunoSEQ multiplex PCR; the TCRdb copy retains only in-frame clones and omits some. The table includes 350,000 to 500,000 clones, about 90% detected once. The sample consisted of peripheral blood, taken in a trial of Ad26.COV2.S vaccine versus placebo. Source of these receptors: a person aged 18-65 years who received the Ad26.COV2.S COVID-19 vaccine or a placebo.

The chain has TRBV30 and TRBJ1-4; the D is unclear. CDR1 is GTSNPN and CDR2 is SVGIG in the germline V gene (reference sequence). The CDR3 sequence is 13 residues long. With 2 bases removed from V and 16 bases from J, the gap between germline ends came to 20 bases. CDR3 coding DNA: TGTGCCTGGAGTATCGGACTGTCTAATGAGGCGTTTTTT. Residues: CAWSIGLSNEAFF.

V gene TRBV28 combines with J gene TRBJ1-6, with no clear D. The CDR3 consists of 14 residues. Trimming took 7 bases from V and 0 from J, leaving 7 bases between them. The germline V gene encodes CDR1 MDHEN and CDR2 SYDVKM. Here the CDR3 reads CASNIRSYNSPLHF. CDR3 nucleotides: TGTGCCAGCAATATCCGCTCCTATAATTCACCCCTCCACTTT.

Here the CDR3 DNA reads TGTGCCAGCGGGGGGGTCGACAGGGCAGCCCAGCATTTT. Translation: CASGGVDRAAQHF. The V and J genes are TRBV2 and TRBJ1-5; TRBD1 aligns across 7 bases. Germline loops: CDR1 SNHLY, CDR2 FYNNEI. CDR3 size: 13 residues. The junction had 12 bases not matched to a gene; V was cut back by 8 bases and J by 11 bases.

This chain joins TRBV9 and TRBJ2-1; 9 bases line up with TRBD2. Germline-derived CDR1 and CDR2 are SGDLS and YYNGEE. The CDR3 length is 15 residues. V shed 1 base, J shed 6 bases, and the junction held 5 bases outside the gene matches. The CDR3 bases are TGTGCCAGCAGCGTACTAGCGGGAAATCCCAATGAGCAGTTCTTC. Translation: CASSVLAGNPNEQFF.

The chain couples TRBV19 to TRBJ1-4; 10 bases are shared with TRBD1. The germline V gene has CDR1 LNHDA and CDR2 SQIVND (reference sequence). The CDR3 consists of 16 residues. Trimming cost V 5 bases and J 5 bases; bases outside gene matches: 8. In DNA, the CDR3 is TGTGCCAGTAGTGTCTTTACGACAGGGGGCAATGAAAAACTGTTTTTT. Translated: CASSVFTTGGNEKLFF.

This sequence joins TRBV7-9 and TRBJ2-1; TRBD2 might be the D (6 bases). The CDR3 has 15 residues. Trimming cost V 5 bases and J 6 bases, with 17 bases left between them. Germline lookup yields CDR1 SEHNR and CDR2 FQNEAQ (reference sequence). CDR3 nucleotides: TGTGCCAGCAGCGTGGATCGGCTAGCGAGCAATGAGCAGTTCTTC. It yields the protein CASSVDRLASNEQFF.

For this clone: The sample holds other DNA sequences that translate to the same CDR3. V is TRBV6-5 and J is TRBJ2-7; D tentatively reads TRBD1 or TRBD2 (5 bases each). The CDR3 runs 14 residues. V gave up 4 bases and J gave up 2 bases, with 12 bases separating them. Germline V gene data show CDR1 as MNHEY and CDR2 as SVGAGI. The CDR3 coding sequence is TGTGCCAGCAGTTCCGGGACGGGGACCTACGAGCAGTACTTC. Protein sequence: CASSSGTGTYEQYF.

V and J are TRBV5-6 and TRBJ1-1; D ambiguous. V lost 3 bases, J lost 11 bases, and 17 bases lay in between. Germline lookup yields CDR1 SGHDT and CDR2 YYEEEE. The CDR3 consists of 13 residues. The CDR3 region is CASSWPSGLGAFF. The CDR3 bases are TGTGCCAGCAGCTGGCCCAGCGGGCTTGGGGCTTTCTTT. Full variable domain (missing parts from reference TRBV5-6 and TRBJ1-1): DAGVTQSPTHLIKTRGQQVTLRCSPKSGHDTVSWYQQALGQGPQFIFQYYEEEERQRGNFPDRFSGHQFPNYSSELNVNALLLGDSALYLCASSWPSGLGAFFGQGTRLTVV.

The CDR3 loop is CASGFTGQYNEQFF. In nucleotides, the CDR3 is TGTGCTAGTGGTTTTACAGGGCAATACAATGAGCAGTTCTTC. The V call is TRBV12-5, the J call TRBJ2-1; perhaps TRBD1 as D (6 bases). V was cut by 3 bases and J by 4 bases, with 10 bases left in between. The CDR3 loop spans 14 amino acids. CDR1 and CDR2 from the germline V gene are LGHNT and FRNRAP.

J is TRBJ1-2 and V is TRBV10-3; 7 bases agree with TRBD1. Germline assignment: CDR1 ENHRY and CDR2 SYGVKD. Trimming took 1 base from V and 8 from J; bases not matched to a gene: 7. This CDR3 has 14 amino acids. CDR3 residues: CAISELRRGNGYTF. In DNA, the CDR3 is TGTGCCATCAGTGAGTTGCGCAGGGGGAACGGCTACACCTTC.

The chain employs TRBV7-8 and TRBJ1-4; D ambiguous. With 5 bases removed from V and 4 bases from J, the gap between germline ends came to 11 bases. The CDR3 totals 14 residues. Germline loops: CDR1 SGHVS, CDR2 FQNEAQ. The chain's CDR3 is CASSPELVNEKLFF. CDR3 bases: TGTGCCAGCAGCCCTGAACTAGTTAATGAAAAACTGTTTTTT.

CDR3 residues: CASSYSIQGNTEAFF. CDR3 nucleotides: TGTGCCAGCAGTTACTCGATTCAGGGGAACACTGAAGCTTTCTTT. The genes are TRBV6-2 or TRBV6-3 and TRBJ1-1; perhaps TRBD1 as D (5 bases). Germline-derived CDR1 and CDR2 are MNHEY and SVGEGT. The CDR3 is 15 residues long. Trimming left V 0 bases short and J 1 base short, with 9 bases between.

The chain combines TRBV28 with TRBJ2-3; D perhaps matches TRBD2 (6 bases). There are 15 residues in the CDR3. The germline gives CDR1 MDHEN, CDR2 SYDVKM. V shed 5 bases and J shed 4 bases, with 16 bases lying between them. This CDR3 is CASSPDPGSADTQYF. The CDR3 nucleotides read TGTGCCAGCAGTCCCGATCCCGGGAGTGCAGATACGCAGTATTTT.

The V and J genes are TRBV11-3 and TRBJ2-1, with 14 positions matching TRBD2. This CDR3 is built from 16 residues. From germline, CDR1 is SGHNT and CDR2 YENEEA. Trimming at V came to 4 bases and at J to 8 bases, leaving 7 bases not matched to a gene. The DNA for the CDR3 is TGTGCCAGCAGCTCCCGGACTAGCGGGGGGCGGGATGAGCAGTTCTTC. Translation gives CASSSRTSGGRDEQFF.

The chain joins TRBV7-8 to TRBJ2-5; D may be TRBD2 (5 bases). Germline loops: CDR1 SGHVS, CDR2 FQNEAQ. With 2 bases removed from V and 7 bases from J, the gap between germline ends came to 17 bases. This CDR3 has 15 amino acids. The CDR3 loop is CASSLSMGTEATQYF. CDR3 nucleotide sequence: TGTGCCAGCAGCTTATCCATGGGTACGGAGGCGACCCAGTACTTC. Full variable domain (missing parts from reference TRBV7-8 and TRBJ2-5): GAGVSQSPRYKVAKRGQDVALRCDPISGHVSLFWYQQALGQGPEFLTYFQNEAQLDKSGLPSDRFFAERPEGSVSTLKIQRTQQEDSAVYLCASSLSMGTEATQYFGPGTRLLVL.

This clone was seen once. Different DNA sequences within this sample yield the same CDR3. The rearrangement links TRBV3-1 (or the pseudogene TRBV3-2) to TRBJ2-5; D unresolved. This CDR3 comprises 12 residues. Germline values: CDR1 LGHDT, CDR2 YNNKEL (reference sequence). V was trimmed by 0 bases and J by 5 bases, leaving 4 bases between them. The CDR3: CASSQDRETQYF. CDR3 bases: TGTGCCAGCAGCCAAGATCGGGAGACCCAGTACTTC.

This clone appeared a single time. The chain links TRBV10-3 to TRBJ2-7; 9 bases map to TRBD2. V gave up 3 bases and J gave up 4 bases; unmatched junction bases: 10. CDR1 and CDR2 (germline): ENHRY, SYGVKD. The CDR3 has 16 residues. The CDR3 region is CAISDRGGTSRYEQYF. The CDR3 DNA sequence: TGTGCCATCAGTGACCGGGGGGGGACTAGCAGATACGAGCAGTACTTC.

This chain joins TRBV27 and TRBJ2-1; 15 nucleotides line up with TRBD2. V trimming: 6 bases; J trimming: 5 bases; junction bases outside the gene matches: 5. The CDR3 extends over 16 amino acids. Germline-derived CDR1 and CDR2 are MNHEY and SMNVEV (reference sequence). CDR3 DNA: TGTGCCAGCAGGCCAGGACTAGCGGGAGGGGACAATGAGCAGTTCTTC. Its protein is CASRPGLAGGDNEQFF.

This rearrangement joins TRBV14 to TRBJ2-3; D remains unclear. The CDR3 runs 15 residues. V shed 0 bases and J shed 2 bases, with 9 bases lying between them. Germline V lookup: CDR1 SGHDN, CDR2 FVKESK. In nucleotides, the CDR3 is TGTGCCAGCAGCCAAGACAAACAGAACACAGATACGCAGTATTTT. It specifies CASSQDKQNTDTQYF.

As regards this clone: Different DNA sequences within this sample yield the same CDR3. The chain is built from TRBV5-1 and TRBJ2-1; D is ambiguous. Germline-derived CDR1 and CDR2 are SGHRS and YFSETQ. The CDR3 is 11 amino acids. V lost 0 bases to trimming and J lost 10 bases, with 5 bases between them. This CDR3 is CASSLGGEQFF. CDR3 coding DNA: TGCGCCAGCAGCTTGGGTGGGGAGCAGTTCTTC.

This chain joins TRBV5-4 and TRBJ2-2; D remains unclear. V was shortened by 4 bases and J by 1 base, with 8 bases between the two germline ends. The germline V gene has CDR1 SGHNT and CDR2 YYREEE (reference sequence). The CDR3 runs to 14 residues. CDR3 sequence: CASSIRQNTGELFF. DNA for the CDR3: TGTGCCAGCAGCATCCGACAGAACACCGGGGAGCTGTTTTTT.